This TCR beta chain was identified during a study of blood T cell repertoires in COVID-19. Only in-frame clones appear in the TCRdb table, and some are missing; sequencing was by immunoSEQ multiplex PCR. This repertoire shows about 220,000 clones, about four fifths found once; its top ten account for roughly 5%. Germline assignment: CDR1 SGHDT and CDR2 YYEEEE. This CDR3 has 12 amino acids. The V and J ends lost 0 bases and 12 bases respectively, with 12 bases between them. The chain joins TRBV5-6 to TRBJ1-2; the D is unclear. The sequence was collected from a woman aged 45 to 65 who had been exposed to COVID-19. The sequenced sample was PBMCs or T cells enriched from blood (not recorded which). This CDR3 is CASSLVGLNNTF. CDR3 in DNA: TGTGCCAGCAGCTTGGTTGGCCTTAACAACACCTTC.